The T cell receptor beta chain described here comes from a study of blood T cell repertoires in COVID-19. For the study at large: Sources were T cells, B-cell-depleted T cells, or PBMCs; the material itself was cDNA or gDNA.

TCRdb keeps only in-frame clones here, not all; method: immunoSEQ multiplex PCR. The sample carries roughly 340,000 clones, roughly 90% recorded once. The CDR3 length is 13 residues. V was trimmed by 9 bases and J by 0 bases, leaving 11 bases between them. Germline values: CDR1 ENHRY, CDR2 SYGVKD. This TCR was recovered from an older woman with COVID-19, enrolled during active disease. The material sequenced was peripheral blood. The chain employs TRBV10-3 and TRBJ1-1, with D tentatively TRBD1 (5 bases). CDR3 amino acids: CAMLDKLNTEAFF. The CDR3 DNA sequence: TGTGCCATGTTGGACAAACTGAACACTGAAGCTTTCTTT.